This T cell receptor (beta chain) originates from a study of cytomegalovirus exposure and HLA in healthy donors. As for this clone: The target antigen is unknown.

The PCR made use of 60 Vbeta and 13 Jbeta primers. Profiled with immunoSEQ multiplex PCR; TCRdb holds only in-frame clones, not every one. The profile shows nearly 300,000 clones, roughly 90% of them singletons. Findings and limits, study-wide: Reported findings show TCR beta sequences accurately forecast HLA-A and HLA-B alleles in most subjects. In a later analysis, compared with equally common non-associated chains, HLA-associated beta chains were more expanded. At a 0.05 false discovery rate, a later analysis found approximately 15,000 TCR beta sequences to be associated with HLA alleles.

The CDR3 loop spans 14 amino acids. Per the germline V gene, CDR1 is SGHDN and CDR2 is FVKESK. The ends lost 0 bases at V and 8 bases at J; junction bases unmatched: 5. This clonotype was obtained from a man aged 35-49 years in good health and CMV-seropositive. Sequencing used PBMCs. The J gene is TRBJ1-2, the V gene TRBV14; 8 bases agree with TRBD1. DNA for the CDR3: TGTGCCAGCAGCCAAGAAGGCAGGGGGCGCGGCTACACCTTC. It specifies CASSQEGRGRGYTF. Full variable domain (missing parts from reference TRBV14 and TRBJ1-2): EAGVTQFPSHSVIEKGQTVTLRCDPISGHDNLYWYRRVMGKEIKFLLHFVKESKQDESGMPNNRFLAERTGGTYSTLKVQPAELEDSGVYFCASSQEGRGRGYTFGSGTRLTVV.